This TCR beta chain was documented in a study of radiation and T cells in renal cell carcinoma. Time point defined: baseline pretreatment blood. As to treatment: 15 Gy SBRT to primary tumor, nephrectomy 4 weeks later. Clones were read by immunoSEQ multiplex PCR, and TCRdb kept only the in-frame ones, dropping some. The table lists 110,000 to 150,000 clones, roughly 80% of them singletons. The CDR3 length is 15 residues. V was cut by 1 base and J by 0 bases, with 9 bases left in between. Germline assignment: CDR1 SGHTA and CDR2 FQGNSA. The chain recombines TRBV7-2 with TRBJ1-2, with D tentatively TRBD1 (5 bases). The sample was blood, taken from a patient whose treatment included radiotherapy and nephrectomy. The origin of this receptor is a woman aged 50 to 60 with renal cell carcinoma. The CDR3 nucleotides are TGTGCCAGCAGCTTAGAACAGGAGGCTAACTATGGCTACACCTTC. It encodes CASSLEQEANYGYTF.